The clone carrying this T cell receptor beta chain has just a few counts. Preparation of the TCRbeta library involved a method that used unique molecular identifiers. TCRdb analysed the PCR reads with MiXCR anew, one entry per CDR3 protein. The top ten hold 5% to 6.5% of the sample, which has around 410,000 distinct CDR3 sequences, about a tenth seen once. This entry is derived from a study of T-cell reconstitution after alpha-beta-depleted transplantation in children. The CDR3 spans 10 residues. Germline CDR1 and CDR2: DFQATT and SNEGSKA (reference sequence). V shed 5 bases and J shed 12 bases, with 11 bases lying between them.

The J gene is TRBJ2-1, the V gene TRBV20-1; D is perhaps TRBD2 (5 bases). The material sequenced was PBMCs from the stem cell graft donor, taken from the stem cell graft. The sequence derives from a human donor who donated a stem cell graft to a child with acute myeloid leukemia. In DNA, the CDR3 is TGCAGTGCTGGCCTAGCTGTGCAGTTCTTC. It translates to CSAGLAVQFF.